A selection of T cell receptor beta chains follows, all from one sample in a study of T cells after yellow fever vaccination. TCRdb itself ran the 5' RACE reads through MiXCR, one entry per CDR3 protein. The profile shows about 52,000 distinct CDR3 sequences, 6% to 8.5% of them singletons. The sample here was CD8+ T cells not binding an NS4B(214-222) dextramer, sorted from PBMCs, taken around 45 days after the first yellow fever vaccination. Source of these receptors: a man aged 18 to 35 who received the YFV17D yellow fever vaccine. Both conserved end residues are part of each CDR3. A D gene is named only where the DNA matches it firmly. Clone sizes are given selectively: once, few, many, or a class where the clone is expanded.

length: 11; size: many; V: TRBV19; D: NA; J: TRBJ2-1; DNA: TGTGCCCGAAAAACGGGGAATGAGCAGTTCTTC; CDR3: CARKTGNEQFF
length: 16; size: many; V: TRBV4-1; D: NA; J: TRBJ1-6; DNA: TGCGCCAGCAGCCAAGTCAAGGGAATACCTAATTCACCCCTCCACTTT; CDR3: CASSQVKGIPNSPLHF
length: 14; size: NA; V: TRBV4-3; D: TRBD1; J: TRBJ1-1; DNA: TGCGCCAGCGGGATGACAGGGGGAAGCACTGAAGCTTTCTTT; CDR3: CASGMTGGSTEAFF
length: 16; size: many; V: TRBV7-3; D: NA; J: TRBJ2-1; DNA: TGTGCCAGCAGCTTAGACGTGTCCGGGACATTCAATGAGCAGTTCTTC; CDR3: CASSLDVSGTFNEQFF
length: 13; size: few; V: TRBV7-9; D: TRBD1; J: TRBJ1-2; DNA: TGTGCCAGCAGCGCCTGGACAGGGGTGGGCTACACCTTC; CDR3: CASSAWTGVGYTF
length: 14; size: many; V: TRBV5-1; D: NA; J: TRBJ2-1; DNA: TGCGCCAGCAGCCCCTACAGGGCTGGAAATGAGCAGTTCTTC; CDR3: CASSPYRAGNEQFF
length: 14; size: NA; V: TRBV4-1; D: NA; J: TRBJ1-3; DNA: TGCGCCAGCAGCCCCCTGGGCTCTGGAAACACCATATATTTT; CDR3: CASSPLGSGNTIYF
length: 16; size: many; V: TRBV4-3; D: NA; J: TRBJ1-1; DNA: TGCGCCAGCAGCCAAGTACTCCCAGGGCCGAACACTGAAGCTTTCTTT; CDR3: CASSQVLPGPNTEAFF
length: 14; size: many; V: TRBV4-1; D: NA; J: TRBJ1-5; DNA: TGCGCCAGCAGCCAAGAATATAGCAATCAGCCCCAGCATTTT; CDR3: CASSQEYSNQPQHF
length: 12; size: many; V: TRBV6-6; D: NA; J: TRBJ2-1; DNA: TGTGCCAGCAGCTCCCGGTTCGGGGAGCAGTTCTTC; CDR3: CASSSRFGEQFF
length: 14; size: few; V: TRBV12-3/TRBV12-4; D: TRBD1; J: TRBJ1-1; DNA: TGTGCCAGCATTCCGACAGGGGGCGGCACTGAAGCTTTCTTT; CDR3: CASIPTGGGTEAFF
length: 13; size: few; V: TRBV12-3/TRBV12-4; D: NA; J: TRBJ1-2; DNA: TGTGCCAGCAGCTCATTTTTGGGCTATGGCTACACCTTC; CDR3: CASSSFLGYGYTF
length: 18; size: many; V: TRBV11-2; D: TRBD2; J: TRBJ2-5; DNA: TGTGCCAGCAGCCTCCGCCCCCAGCGGGGGGCCCTAGTAGAGACCCAGTACTTC; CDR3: CASSLRPQRGALVETQYF
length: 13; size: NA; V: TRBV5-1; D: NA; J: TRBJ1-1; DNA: TGCGCCAGCAGCTTGGCAAAGGAGGCTGAAGCTTTCTTT; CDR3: CASSLAKEAEAFF
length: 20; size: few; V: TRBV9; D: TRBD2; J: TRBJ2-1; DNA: TGTGCCAGCAGCGTACACGGTCTAGCGGGGGGGTTGAGCTCCTACAATGAGCAGTTCTTC; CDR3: CASSVHGLAGGLSSYNEQFF
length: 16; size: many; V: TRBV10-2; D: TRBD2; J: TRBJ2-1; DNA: TGCGCCAGCAGTGAATCTAGCGGGCCTCCGAACAATGAGCAGTTCTTC; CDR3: CASSESSGPPNNEQFF
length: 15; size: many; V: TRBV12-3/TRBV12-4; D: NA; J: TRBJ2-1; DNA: TGTGCCAGCACCCCAAGGGGGGTCTCCTACAATGAGCAGTTCTTC; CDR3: CASTPRGVSYNEQFF